Below, 23 T cell receptor beta chains from the same sample are listed, as sequenced in a study of CD8+ T cells in alopecia areata. cDNA reverse transcribed from extracted RNA served as the sequencing template. Sequencing used immunoSEQ multiplex PCR; TCRdb keeps in-frame clones, though not all of them. In the table there are 120,000 or so clones, 50% to 75% of which are singletons. The sample's treatment: oral pan-JAK inhibitor, 5-10 mg twice daily. The input for sequencing was CD8+ T cells sorted from blood, taken at week 4, from a patient treated with tofacitinib. The receptor source for this set is a human donor with alopecia areata.

The V call is TRBV29-1, the J call TRBJ1-1; 10 bases are shared with TRBD1. The germline gives CDR1 SQVTM, CDR2 ANQGSEA. V lost 0 bases, J lost 7 bases, and 5 bases stayed unmatched. CDR3 length: 14 amino acids. CDR3 nucleotides: TGCAGCGTTGAAGACCGGGACAGGGGAAATGAAGCTTTCTTT. Its translation is CSVEDRDRGNEAFF.

V gene TRBV29-1 combines with J gene TRBJ2-1; perhaps TRBD2 as D (7 bases). Trimming removed 5 bases at V and 9 bases at J, with 14 bases between. The CDR3 extends over 12 amino acids. Per the germline V gene, CDR1 is SQVTM and CDR2 is ANQGSEA. In DNA form, the CDR3 reads TGCAGCGTTTCTAGGGGGGGCAGTGAGCAGTTCTTC. Protein sequence: CSVSRGGSEQFF.

The chain is built from TRBV29-1 and TRBJ2-1; perhaps TRBD1 as D (7 bases). CDR1 SQVTM and CDR2 ANQGSEA come from the germline V gene. The V end was cut by 4 bases, the J end by 5 bases, with 12 bases between. The CDR3 loop spans 13 amino acids. CDR3 region: CSVAGGNNNEQFF. The CDR3 region has the DNA TGCAGCGTTGCAGGGGGGAATAACAATGAGCAGTTCTTC.

This chain links TRBV7-8 with TRBJ2-7; unclear D gene. CDR3 length: 12 amino acids. Per the germline V gene, CDR1 is SGHVS and CDR2 is FQNEAQ. V dropped 6 bases and J dropped 3 bases, with 9 bases sitting between them. DNA of the CDR3: TGTGCCAGCAGTCCTCCGAGCTACGAGCAGTACTTC. This encodes CASSPPSYEQYF.

The V and J genes are TRBV13 and TRBJ1-5; D is unresolved. Trimming took 5 bases from V and 5 from J, leaving 13 bases between them. Germline CDR1 PRHDT, CDR2 FYEKMQ (reference sequence). This CDR3 region has 14 residues. The CDR3, as DNA: TGTGCCAGCAGCGTCGGGCGTCTCGATCAGCCCCAGCATTTT. It yields the protein CASSVGRLDQPQHF.

This clone turned up a few times. The gene calls are TRBV7-8 and TRBJ2-5; D gene ambiguous. In germline, CDR1 is SGHVS, CDR2 FQNEAQ. CDR3 length: 14 amino acids. Trimming left V 3 bases short and J 1 base short, with 9 bases between. This CDR3 reads CASSLVIGQETQYF. In nucleotides, the CDR3 is TGTGCCAGCAGCTTGGTGATAGGCCAAGAGACCCAGTACTTC.

The chain carries TRBV30 and TRBJ2-6, with 12 bases lining up with TRBD1. The CDR3 length is 16 residues. The germline V gene has CDR1 GTSNPN and CDR2 SVGIG (reference sequence). V dropped 5 bases and J dropped 2; count of bases not matched to a gene: 4. The CDR3 region has the DNA TGTGCCTGGGCCGGGACAGGGGGCCCTGGGGCCAACGTCCTGACTTTC. Protein: CAWAGTGGPGANVLTF.

This clone was seen more than once but under ten times. Distinct nucleotide sequences in the sample also encode this CDR3. This chain joins TRBV30 and TRBJ1-2, with D uncertain. Deletions cut 0 bases from V and 7 bases from J, with 6 bases between. This CDR3 has 11 amino acids. Germline lookup yields CDR1 GTSNPN and CDR2 SVGIG (reference sequence). The CDR3: CAWSVGGGYTF. CDR3 sequence (DNA): TGTGCCTGGAGTGTCGGAGGTGGCTACACCTTC.

The sample holds a few counts of this clone. The gene calls are TRBV5-1 and TRBJ2-1, with D perhaps matching TRBD1 (5 bases). Between the trimmed V and J ends, which lost 3 bases and 10 bases, there was a span of 8 bases. Germline lookup yields CDR1 SGHRS and CDR2 YFSETQ. The CDR3 has 11 residues. Written as DNA, the CDR3 is TGCGCCAGCAGCTCCCCAGGGGAGCAGTTCTTC. It encodes CASSSPGEQFF.

The chain carries TRBV13 and TRBJ2-1, with 10 positions matching TRBD1. CDR1 and CDR2 from the germline V gene are PRHDT and FYEKMQ (reference sequence). Trimming took 4 bases from V and 7 from J; bases not matched to a gene: 10. The CDR3 sequence is 16 residues long. The CDR3 loop is CASSWVDRGQYNEQFF. Written as DNA, the CDR3 is TGTGCCAGCAGCTGGGTAGACAGGGGGCAGTATAATGAGCAGTTCTTC.

The V and J genes are TRBV28 and TRBJ1-5; D is unclear. The CDR3 consists of 12 residues. Trimming removed 3 bases from V and 4 bases from J, with 4 bases in between. Germline V gene data show CDR1 as MDHEN and CDR2 as SYDVKM. DNA of the CDR3: TGTGCCAGCAGTTTCCAGAATCAGCCCCAGCATTTT. It yields the protein CASSFQNQPQHF.

V gene TRBV4-1 combines with J gene TRBJ1-1; the D gene is possibly TRBD1 (5 bases). CDR3 length: 14 residues. V lost 3 bases and J lost 8, with 16 bases in between. From germline, CDR1 is MGHRA and CDR2 YSYEKL. CDR3 nucleotides: TGCGCCAGCAGCCACCTCCGCGGGACGGGGGAAGCTTTCTTT. Translating gives CASSHLRGTGEAFF.

This rearrangement joins TRBV30 to TRBJ1-2, with D possibly TRBD1 on 6 matching bases. Germline lookup yields CDR1 GTSNPN and CDR2 SVGIG (reference sequence). The germline V and J ends were trimmed by 7 bases and 3 bases, with 15 bases remaining between them. The CDR3 runs 13 residues. CDR3 in amino acids: CASDYGQYYGYTF. In DNA form, the CDR3 reads TGTGCCTCAGATTATGGACAGTACTATGGCTACACCTTC.

The V and J genes are TRBV29-1 and TRBJ2-2, with unresolved D. Germline lookup yields CDR1 SQVTM and CDR2 ANQGSEA. The CDR3 is 11 amino acids. V lost 3 bases, J lost 6 bases, and 5 bases lay in between. CDR3 sequence (DNA): TGCAGCGTTGAGGAGTCCGGGGAGCTGTTTTTT. This gives the protein CSVEESGELFF.

This clone came up once. V and J are TRBV5-6 and TRBJ1-1; D is ambiguous. From germline, CDR1 is SGHDT and CDR2 YYEEEE. V was clipped by 0 bases and J by 4 bases, with 1 base between them. The CDR3 extends over 11 amino acids. The CDR3 DNA reads TGTGCCAGCAGCTTGGCCACTGAAGCTTTCTTT. The encoded protein is CASSLATEAFF.

V and J are TRBV30 and TRBJ1-2, with D hard to call. The V end lost 2 bases, the J end lost 3 bases, and 10 bases lay between the germline ends. The V gene's germline CDR1 is GTSNPN and CDR2 SVGIG (reference sequence). CDR3 size: 13 residues. For the CDR3, the DNA is TGTGCCTGGAGTCCAGACACTGACTATGGCTACACCTTC. It yields the protein CAWSPDTDYGYTF.

V is TRBV5-1 and J is TRBJ1-2, with D unresolved. The V end was cut by 0 bases, the J end by 4 bases, with 7 bases between. The CDR3 contains 13 residues. Looked up from germline, CDR1 is SGHRS and CDR2 is YFSETQ. CDR3 bases: TGCGCCAGCAGCTTGGGAGACACCTATGGCTACACCTTC. This codes for CASSLGDTYGYTF. Full variable domain (missing parts from reference TRBV5-1 and TRBJ1-2): KAGVTQTPRYLIKTRGQQVTLSCSPISGHRSVSWYQQTPGQGLQFLFEYFSETQRNKGNFPGRFSGRQFSNSRSEMNVSTLELGDSALYLCASSLGDTYGYTFGSGTRLTVV.

V is TRBV6-5 and J is TRBJ2-1; D gene uncertain. The V gene's germline CDR1 is MNHEY and CDR2 SVGAGI. The CDR3 has 12 amino acids. Trimming shortened V by 0 bases and J by 7 bases, and 4 bases separated the two germline ends. DNA of the CDR3: TGTGCCAGCAGTTACTCACCGAATGAGCAGTTCTTC. It encodes CASSYSPNEQFF.

The CDR3 here is CASSLFQVEAFF. The CDR3 bases are TGTGCCAGCAGCTTGTTTCAGGTTGAAGCTTTCTTT. V gene TRBV5-6 combines with J gene TRBJ1-1; D unclear. V lost 1 base, J lost 7 bases, and 8 bases lay in between. This CDR3 region has 12 residues. The germline V gene has CDR1 SGHDT and CDR2 YYEEEE.

This rearrangement joins TRBV5-6 to TRBJ1-4; D unresolved. The V gene's germline CDR1 is SGHDT and CDR2 YYEEEE. The CDR3 length is 15 residues. V lost 0 bases and J lost 5, with 11 bases in between. The CDR3 nucleotides are TGTGCCAGCAGCTTGGGGGCTTCCGACAATGAAAAACTGTTTTTT. Translated, it gives CASSLGASDNEKLFF.

The V and J genes are TRBV7-9 and TRBJ2-1, with 11 bases matching TRBD2. The CDR3 loop spans 16 amino acids. Per germline, CDR1 SEHNR and CDR2 FQNEAQ (reference sequence). The V gene end was trimmed by 5 bases and the J gene end by 7 bases; junction bases not matched to a gene: 10. The CDR3 reads CASSGRLLAGANEQFF. The CDR3 nucleotides are TGTGCCAGCAGCGGACGACTACTAGCGGGGGCGAATGAGCAGTTCTTC.

V usage is TRBV29-1 and J usage is TRBJ2-7, with D possibly matching TRBD1 (5 bases). Per the germline V gene, CDR1 is SQVTM and CDR2 is ANQGSEA. The CDR3 has 13 residues. V dropped 6 bases and J dropped 0 bases, with 12 bases sitting between them. CDR3 loop: CSVNRKDSYEQYF. The DNA of the CDR3 is TGCAGCGTAAACAGGAAGGACTCCTACGAGCAGTACTTC.

The V and J genes are TRBV7-2 and TRBJ2-5; D might be TRBD2 (6 bases). Germline loops: CDR1 SGHTA, CDR2 FQGNSA. Trimming took off 5 bases at V and 1 base at J, with 20 bases between the two ends. This CDR3 is 17 amino acids long. The CDR3 nucleotides are TGTGCCAGCAGCCGACATTTCGAGCGGGCGATCCAAGAGACCCAGTACTTC. Amino acid sequence: CASSRHFERAIQETQYF.